Following are 28 T cell receptor beta chains from one sample sequenced in a study of blood T cell repertoires in COVID-19. The repertoire was sequenced with immunoSEQ multiplex PCR; TCRdb's copy has only in-frame clones and lacks some. The profile covers about 160,000 clones, with about 93% appearing a single time and approximately 4.6% taken by the ten largest. The specimen was peripheral blood. The receptors here all came from a woman between 45 and 65 years old with acute or convalescent COVID-19.

This clone is a singleton in its sample. The chain recombines TRBV15 with TRBJ1-3, with a tentative D call TRBD1 (6 bases). The CDR3 extends over 14 amino acids. The germline CDR1 and CDR2 sequences are LNHNV and YYDKDF (reference sequence). Deletions cut 5 bases from V and 0 bases from J, with 8 bases between. The CDR3 protein is CATSVDSSGNTIYF. The CDR3 nucleotides are TGTGCCACCAGCGTGGACAGCTCTGGAAACACCATATATTTT.

The chain employs TRBV4-1 and TRBJ1-1; no firm D call. CDR1 and CDR2 (germline): MGHRA, YSYEKL. Trimming took off 2 bases at V and 4 bases at J, with 8 bases between the two ends. CDR3 length equals 13 residues. The CDR3 DNA reads as TGCGCCAGCAGCCAAACCCACACCACTGAAGCTTTCTTT. Encoded protein: CASSQTHTTEAFF.

The gene calls are TRBV7-2 and TRBJ1-4; 9 positions match TRBD1. This CDR3 contains 13 residues. In germline, CDR1 is SGHTA, CDR2 FQGNSA. V trimming: 6 bases; J trimming: 8 bases; junction bases outside the gene matches: 4. The CDR3: CASRDRGEEKLFF. CDR3 nucleotide sequence: TGTGCCAGCAGGGACAGGGGAGAAGAAAAACTGTTTTTT.

This clone was recorded only once. The chain has TRBV4-3 and TRBJ2-7, with D possibly being TRBD2 (6 bases). CDR1 is LGHNA, CDR2 YSLEER, per germline. The CDR3 is 15 amino acids. The V and J ends lost 1 base and 3 bases respectively, with 13 bases between them. The CDR3 protein is CASSQAGLADYEQYF. Here the CDR3 DNA reads TGCGCCAGCAGCCAAGCAGGATTAGCGGACTACGAGCAGTACTTC.

The rearrangement links TRBV5-1 to TRBJ1-5; D unresolved. This CDR3 has 14 amino acids. The ends were cut back, 4 bases at V and 3 bases at J, with 11 bases in the middle. CDR1 and CDR2 from the germline V gene are SGHRS and YFSETQ. Here the CDR3 reads CASSPAGDNQPQHF. The CDR3 DNA follows: TGCGCCAGCAGCCCCGCGGGTGACAATCAGCCCCAGCATTTT.

The chain couples TRBV6-5 to TRBJ1-2, with 7 bases aligning to TRBD1. V shed 2 bases, J shed 8 bases, and the junction held 14 bases outside the gene matches. This CDR3 has 16 amino acids. Germline CDR1 reads MNHEY; CDR2 reads SVGAGI. CDR3 protein: CASSYRLGTELAGYTF. The CDR3 region has the DNA TGTGCCAGCAGTTACCGCCTGGGGACAGAATTAGCGGGCTACACCTTC.

This chain links TRBV5-4 with TRBJ2-5; 8 bases fit TRBD2. V lost 4 bases and J lost 5; bases outside the gene matches: 13. CDR3 length equals 16 residues. Looked up from germline, CDR1 is SGHNT and CDR2 is YYREEE (reference sequence). CDR3 sequence: CASSNVAGLGMETQYF. The CDR3 DNA sequence: TGTGCCAGCAGCAATGTAGCGGGGCTGGGTATGGAGACCCAGTACTTC.

The chain is built from TRBV12-3 or TRBV12-4 and TRBJ2-1; D possibly corresponds to TRBD1 (5 bases). The CDR3 runs to 13 residues. The V end lost 1 base, the J end lost 7 bases, and 8 bases lay between the germline ends. The CDR3 spells CASSLDGQNEQFF. CDR3 DNA sequence: TGTGCCAGCAGTTTAGACGGACAAAATGAGCAGTTCTTC.

V is TRBV18 and J is TRBJ2-1; 12 bases align to TRBD2. The CDR3 extends over 18 amino acids. From germline, CDR1 is KGHSH and CDR2 LQKENI. V lost 3 bases to trimming and J lost 10 bases; unmatched junction nucleotides: 16. CDR3 loop: CASSPNGELAGGYGEQFF. CDR3 nucleotide sequence: TGTGCCAGCTCACCCAACGGCGAACTAGCGGGAGGTTATGGGGAGCAGTTCTTC.

This sequence joins TRBV5-1 and TRBJ2-1; tentatively, D is TRBD1 or TRBD2 (6 bases each). CDR1 SGHRS and CDR2 YFSETQ come from the germline V gene. CDR3 size: 14 residues. The germline V and J ends were trimmed by 4 bases and 6 bases, with 14 bases remaining between them. DNA for the CDR3: TGCGCCAGCAGCCTGGGGGCGGGGAGCAATGAGCAGTTCTTC. Translated: CASSLGAGSNEQFF.

This clone turned up a few times. The chain uses TRBV7-9 and TRBJ1-5, with D hard to call. V was pared by 1 base and J by 7 bases, with 5 bases between. Germline CDR1 reads SEHNR; CDR2 reads FQNEAQ (reference sequence). The CDR3 has 12 residues. Written as DNA, the CDR3 is TGTGCCAGCAGCTTAGATCAGCAGCCCCAGCATTTT. Translation: CASSLDQQPQHF.

The V gene is TRBV6-5, the J gene TRBJ2-3, with 8 positions matching TRBD2. The CDR3 is made up of 15 amino acids. CDR1 and CDR2 from the germline V gene are MNHEY and SVGAGI. Trimming at V came to 4 bases and at J to 5 bases, leaving 8 bases not matched to a gene. The CDR3 spells CASSSREGRVDTQYF. CDR3 in DNA: TGTGCCAGCAGTTCCCGGGAGGGCCGCGTAGATACGCAGTATTTT.

The chain combines TRBV5-4 with TRBJ2-5; 8 bases map to TRBD1. Germline CDR1 and CDR2: SGHNT and YYREEE (reference sequence). Trimming took 3 bases from V and 4 from J; bases not matched to a gene: 5. The CDR3 spans 14 residues. The CDR3 reads CASSSDRASETQYF. CDR3 sequence (DNA): TGTGCCAGCAGCTCGGACAGGGCTTCAGAGACCCAGTACTTC.

The gene calls are TRBV3-1 (or the pseudogene TRBV3-2) and TRBJ2-3, with 10 nucleotides matching TRBD2. Trimming cost V 4 bases and J 4 bases; bases outside gene matches: 5. Germline V lookup: CDR1 LGHDT, CDR2 YNNKEL (reference sequence). The CDR3 consists of 15 residues. The CDR3 nucleotides read TGTGCCAGCAGCCTCAGCGGGGGGGAAGCAGATACGCAGTATTTT. This gives the protein CASSLSGGEADTQYF.

This chain uses TRBV27 with TRBJ1-5, with unresolved D. Trimming removed 3 bases at V and 2 bases at J, with 5 bases between. Germline values: CDR1 MNHEY, CDR2 SMNVEV (reference sequence). The CDR3 runs 13 residues. The CDR3 reads CASSLAGNQPQHF. The CDR3 nucleotides are TGTGCCAGCAGTTTGGCAGGCAATCAGCCCCAGCATTTT.

The V gene is TRBV2, the J gene TRBJ1-6; 7 bases fit TRBD1. V gave up 1 base and J gave up 10 bases; unmatched junction bases: 4. The CDR3 is 14 amino acids. Germline loops: CDR1 SNHLY, CDR2 FYNNEI. In DNA, the CDR3 is TGTGCCAGCAGTGAAGATAGGGGGCGATCACCCCTCCACTTT. The encoded protein is CASSEDRGRSPLHF.

The V gene is TRBV5-4, the J gene TRBJ1-1, with TRBD1 as a possible D gene (6 bases). This CDR3 comprises 13 residues. Per germline, CDR1 SGHNT and CDR2 YYREEE (reference sequence). The V gene lost 10 bases and the J gene lost 4 bases, with 17 bases spanning the gap. The CDR3 coding sequence is TGTGCCCTACAGTATCAGGGGATCACTGAAGCTTTCTTT. This codes for CALQYQGITEAFF.

The chain uses TRBV4-3 and TRBJ2-1; no clear D. The ends were cut back, 1 base at V and 7 bases at J, with 11 bases in the middle. The CDR3 extends over 14 amino acids. CDR1 LGHNA and CDR2 YSLEER come from the germline V gene. The CDR3 DNA reads TGCGCCAGCAGCCAAGGTCCTCCCAGGAATGAGCAGTTCTTC. Translated, it gives CASSQGPPRNEQFF.

The V call is TRBV27, the J call TRBJ1-2; D not resolved. CDR3 size: 12 residues. Per germline, CDR1 MNHEY and CDR2 SMNVEV (reference sequence). V lost 4 bases, J lost 6 bases, and 9 bases lay in between. The CDR3 is CASSSTGNGYTF. The CDR3 coding sequence is TGTGCCAGCAGTTCGACTGGAAATGGCTACACCTTC.

The chain is built from TRBV18 and TRBJ2-7; TRBD2 might be the D (6 bases). This CDR3 contains 14 residues. Germline CDR1 KGHSH, CDR2 LQKENI. V shed 0 bases and J shed 7 bases, with 13 bases lying between them. The CDR3: CASSPPTEGGEQYF. The CDR3 region has the DNA TGTGCCAGCTCACCACCCACCGAAGGAGGGGAGCAGTACTTC.

The genes are TRBV7-2 and TRBJ2-7; 10 bases agree with TRBD2. Germline values: CDR1 SGHTA, CDR2 FQGNSA. This CDR3 has 16 amino acids. Trimming removed 4 bases from V and 2 bases from J; junction bases left unmatched: 8. CDR3 region: CASSSAGLALTYEQYF. The CDR3 DNA sequence: TGTGCCAGCAGCTCCGCGGGACTAGCGTTAACCTACGAGCAGTACTTC.

The J gene is TRBJ2-5, the V gene TRBV7-9; no firm D call. Germline V CDR1 and CDR2: SEHNR, FQNEAQ (reference sequence). V was shortened by 2 bases and J by 5 bases, with 12 bases between the two germline ends. This CDR3 has 14 residues. The CDR3 DNA sequence: TGTGCCAGCAGCTTAAGTACTATTGGGGAGACCCAGTACTTC. Its translation: CASSLSTIGETQYF.

This chain joins TRBV10-3 and TRBJ1-3; D possibly corresponds to TRBD1 (5 bases). The CDR3 runs to 14 residues. The V end lost 2 bases, the J end lost 0 bases, and 5 bases lay between the germline ends. The germline CDR1 and CDR2 sequences are ENHRY and SYGVKD. CDR3 in amino acids: CAISEDSSGNTIYF. DNA for the CDR3: TGTGCCATCAGTGAGGACAGCTCTGGAAACACCATATATTTT.

The chain joins TRBV19 to TRBJ2-1, with D perhaps matching TRBD2 (6 bases). Germline lookup yields CDR1 LNHDA and CDR2 SQIVND (reference sequence). Trimming removed 7 bases from V and 7 bases from J, with 14 bases in between. The CDR3 covers 13 residues. CDR3 coding DNA: TGTGCCAGTAAAACGGGAGTGCCGAATGAGCAGTTCTTC. As protein: CASKTGVPNEQFF.

The chain carries TRBV29-1 and TRBJ2-1; possible D gene TRBD1, 5 bases. The germline V and J ends were trimmed by 3 bases and 5 bases, with 11 bases remaining between them. The CDR3 totals 13 residues. CDR1 is SQVTM, CDR2 ANQGSEA, per germline. Written as DNA, the CDR3 is TGCAGCGTTGACAGGGCCCTCCACAATGAGCAGTTCTTC. This encodes CSVDRALHNEQFF.

This chain joins TRBV2 and TRBJ1-5; weak D call: TRBD1 (5 bases). V was shortened by 6 bases and J by 2 bases, with 14 bases between the two germline ends. Germline V gene lookup returns CDR1 SNHLY and CDR2 FYNNEI. The CDR3 consists of 15 residues. CDR3 nucleotide sequence: TGTGCCAGCAGCGCTGACAGCCTCGGCAATCAGCCCCAGCATTTT. Its translation is CASSADSLGNQPQHF.

The chain carries TRBV19 and TRBJ2-2; D might be TRBD1 (6 bases). Looked up from germline, CDR1 is LNHDA and CDR2 is SQIVND (reference sequence). This CDR3 region has 15 residues. V lost 3 bases, J lost 8 bases, and 16 bases lay in between. The DNA of the CDR3 is TGTGCCAGTAGTATCAGGGGAGCACCCGAAGGGGAGCTGTTTTTT. This translates into CASSIRGAPEGELFF. The whole variable domain, remainder taken from reference TRBV19 and TRBJ2-2, is DGGITQSPKYLFRKEGQNVTLSCEQNLNHDAMYWYRQDPGQGLRLIYYSQIVNDFQKGDIAEGYSVSREKKESFPLTVTSAQKNPTAFYLCASSIRGAPEGELFFGEGSRLTVL.

The rearrangement uses TRBV28 and TRBJ2-4; 7 bases are shared with TRBD1. Trimming at V came to 4 bases and at J to 0 bases, leaving 15 bases not matched to a gene. The length of the CDR3 is 19 residues. Germline V CDR1 and CDR2: MDHEN, SYDVKM. The DNA of the CDR3 is TGTGCCAGCAGTTCCTTTACCGGGACAGTTAAACTAGCCAAAAACATTCAGTACTTC. Its translation is CASSSFTGTVKLAKNIQYF.